This T cell receptor (beta chain) was obtained from a study of CD8+ T cells in alopecia areata. Treatment defined: oral pan-JAK inhibitor, 5-10 mg twice daily. After isolation, RNA underwent reverse transcription to generate cDNA as the sequencing template. The assay was immunoSEQ multiplex PCR, and TCRdb's table has in-frame clones only and misses some. This table holds under 300,000 clones, 60% found once. Trimming removed 4 bases from V and 2 bases from J; junction bases left unmatched: 0. Germline CDR1 MNHNS, CDR2 SASEGT. This CDR3 is 14 amino acids long. On this clone itself: This CDR3 is also generated by other DNA sequences in the sample.

The chain recombines TRBV6-1 with TRBJ1-5; 9 bases map to TRBD1. The input for sequencing was CD4+ T cells sorted from blood, taken at week 52, from a patient treated with tofacitinib. This TCR derives from a human donor with alopecia areata. CDR3 region: CASSGTGGNQPQHF. The CDR3 DNA is TGTGCCAGCAGTGGGACAGGGGGCAATCAGCCCCAGCATTTT.